This T cell receptor (beta chain) stems from a study of control samples from healthy donors and cancer patients. V lost 2 bases, J lost 0 bases, and 17 bases lay in between. The V gene's germline CDR1 is LNHDA and CDR2 SQIVND (reference sequence). CDR3 length equals 17 residues. Profiled with immunoSEQ multiplex PCR; TCRdb holds only in-frame clones, not every one. The sample contains tens of thousands of clones, about 88% of which appear only once. The sequenced sample consisted of blood. The J gene is TRBJ2-7, the V gene TRBV19; either TRBD1 or TRBD2 may supply D (6 bases each). The clonotype comes from a woman between 45 and 65 years old in good health. CDR3 in DNA: TGTGCCAGTAGTATAAGAGGGGGGCAGACGAGCTCCTACGAGCAGTACTTC. Encoded protein: CASSIRGGQTSSYEQYF.